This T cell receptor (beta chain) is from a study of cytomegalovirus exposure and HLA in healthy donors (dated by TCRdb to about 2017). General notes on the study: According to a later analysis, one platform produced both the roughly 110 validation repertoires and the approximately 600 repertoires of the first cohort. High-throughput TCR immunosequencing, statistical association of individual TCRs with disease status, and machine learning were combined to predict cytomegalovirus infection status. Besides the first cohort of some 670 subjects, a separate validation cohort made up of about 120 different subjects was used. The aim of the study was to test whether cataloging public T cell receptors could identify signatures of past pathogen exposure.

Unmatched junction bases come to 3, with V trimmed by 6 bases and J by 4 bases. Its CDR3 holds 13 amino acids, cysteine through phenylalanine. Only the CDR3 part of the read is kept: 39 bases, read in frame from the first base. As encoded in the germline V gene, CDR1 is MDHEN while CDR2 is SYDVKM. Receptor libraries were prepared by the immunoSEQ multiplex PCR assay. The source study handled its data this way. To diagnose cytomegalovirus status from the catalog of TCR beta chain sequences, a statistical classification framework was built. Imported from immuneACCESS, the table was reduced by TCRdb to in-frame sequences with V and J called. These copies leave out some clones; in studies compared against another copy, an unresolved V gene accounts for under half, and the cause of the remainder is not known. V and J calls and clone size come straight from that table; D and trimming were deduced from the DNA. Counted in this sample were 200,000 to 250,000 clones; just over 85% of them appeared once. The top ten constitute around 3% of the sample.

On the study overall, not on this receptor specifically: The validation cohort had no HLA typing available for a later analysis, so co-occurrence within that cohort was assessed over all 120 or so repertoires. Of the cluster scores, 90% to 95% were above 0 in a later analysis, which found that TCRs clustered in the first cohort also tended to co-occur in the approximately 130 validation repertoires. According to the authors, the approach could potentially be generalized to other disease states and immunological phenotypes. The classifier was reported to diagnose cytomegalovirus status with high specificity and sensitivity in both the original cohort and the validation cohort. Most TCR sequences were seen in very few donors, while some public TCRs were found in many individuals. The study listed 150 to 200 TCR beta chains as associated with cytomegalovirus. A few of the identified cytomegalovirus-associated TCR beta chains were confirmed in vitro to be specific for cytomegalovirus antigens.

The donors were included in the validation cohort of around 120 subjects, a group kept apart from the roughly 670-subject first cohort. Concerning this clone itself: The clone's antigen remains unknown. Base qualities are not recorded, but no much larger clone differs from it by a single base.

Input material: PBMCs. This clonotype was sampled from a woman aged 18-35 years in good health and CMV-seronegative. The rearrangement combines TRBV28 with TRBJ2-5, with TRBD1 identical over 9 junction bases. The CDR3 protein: CASRLTGGETQYF. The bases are TGTGCCAGCAGGCTGACAGGGGGAGAGACCCAGTACTTC.